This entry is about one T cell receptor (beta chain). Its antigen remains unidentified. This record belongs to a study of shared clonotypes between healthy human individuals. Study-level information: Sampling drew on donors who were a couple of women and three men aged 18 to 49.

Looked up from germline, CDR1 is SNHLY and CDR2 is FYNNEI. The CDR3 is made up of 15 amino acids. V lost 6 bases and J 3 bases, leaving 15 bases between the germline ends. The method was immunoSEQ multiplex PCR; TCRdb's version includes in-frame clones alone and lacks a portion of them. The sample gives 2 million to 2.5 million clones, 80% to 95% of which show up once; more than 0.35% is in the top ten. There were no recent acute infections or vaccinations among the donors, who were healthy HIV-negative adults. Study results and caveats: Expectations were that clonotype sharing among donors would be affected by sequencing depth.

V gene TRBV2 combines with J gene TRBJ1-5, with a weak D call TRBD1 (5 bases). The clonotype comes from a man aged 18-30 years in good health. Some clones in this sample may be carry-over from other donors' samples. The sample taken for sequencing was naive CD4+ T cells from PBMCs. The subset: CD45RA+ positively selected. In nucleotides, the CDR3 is TGTGCCAGCAGCGGGGGGGACGGCTTCAATCAGCCCCAGCATTTT. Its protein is CASSGGDGFNQPQHF. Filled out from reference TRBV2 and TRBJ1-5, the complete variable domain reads EPEVTQTPSHQVTQMGQEVILRCVPISNHLYFYWYRQILGQKVEFLVSFYNNEISEKSEIFDDQFSVERPDGSNFTLKIRSTKLEDSAMYFCASSGGDGFNQPQHFGDGTRLSIL.